This TCR beta chain was retrieved from a study of molecular identifiers for immune sequencing clone quantification. TCRdb reanalysed the PCR reads using MiXCR and keeps one entry per CDR3 protein. The sample carries 45,000 to 65,000 distinct CDR3 sequences, almost 25% recorded once. V lost 1 base and J lost 5, with 7 bases in between. CDR1 and CDR2 (germline): MGHDK, SYGVNS. The CDR3 is 13 amino acids. Notes on the study in general: Clones of above 20 RNA copies carried over 99% of effector molecules; in naive cells they carried under 1%. A single cell's spiked Jurkat TCR RNA was reportedly detectable among 900,000 to 1,000,000 naive cells.

This clonotype was counted at least ten times. Its antigen remains unidentified. Input for naive CD8 libraries was 20,000 to 1,000,000 sorted cells; the RNA fraction used was 10%, 30% or 50%. As CD8+CD4-CCR7+CD45RA+ cells, naive CD8 T cells were sorted. Specimen: naive CD8+ T cells from blood, with Jurkat cell RNA spiked in. Indicated subset: FACS-sorted CD8+CD4-CCR7+CD45RA+ naive T cells. The source of this sequence is a human donor in good health. Some libraries in this study had Jurkat cell RNA spiked in. This rearrangement joins TRBV25-1 to TRBJ2-3; tentatively, D is TRBD2 (5 bases). The CDR3 DNA follows: TGTGCCAGCAGTGAATTCGCGGGAGATACGCAGTATTTT. Residues: CASSEFAGDTQYF.